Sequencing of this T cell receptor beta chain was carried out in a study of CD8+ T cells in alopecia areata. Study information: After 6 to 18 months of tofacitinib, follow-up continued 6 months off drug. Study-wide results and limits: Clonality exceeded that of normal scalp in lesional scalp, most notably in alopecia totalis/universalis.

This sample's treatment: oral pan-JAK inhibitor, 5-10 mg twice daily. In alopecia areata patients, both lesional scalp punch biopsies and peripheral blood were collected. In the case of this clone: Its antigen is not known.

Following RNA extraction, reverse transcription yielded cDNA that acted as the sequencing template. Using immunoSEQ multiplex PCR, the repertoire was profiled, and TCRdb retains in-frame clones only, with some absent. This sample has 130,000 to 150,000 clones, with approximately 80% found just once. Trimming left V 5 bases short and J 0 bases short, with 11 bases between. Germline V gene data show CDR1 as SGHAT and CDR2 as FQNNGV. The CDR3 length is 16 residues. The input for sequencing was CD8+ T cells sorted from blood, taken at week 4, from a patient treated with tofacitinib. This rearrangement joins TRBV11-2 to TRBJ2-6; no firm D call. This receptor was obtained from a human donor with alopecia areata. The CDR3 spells CASSSQYGSGANVLTF. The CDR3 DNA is TGTGCCAGCAGCAGCCAGTACGGCTCTGGGGCCAACGTCCTGACTTTC.